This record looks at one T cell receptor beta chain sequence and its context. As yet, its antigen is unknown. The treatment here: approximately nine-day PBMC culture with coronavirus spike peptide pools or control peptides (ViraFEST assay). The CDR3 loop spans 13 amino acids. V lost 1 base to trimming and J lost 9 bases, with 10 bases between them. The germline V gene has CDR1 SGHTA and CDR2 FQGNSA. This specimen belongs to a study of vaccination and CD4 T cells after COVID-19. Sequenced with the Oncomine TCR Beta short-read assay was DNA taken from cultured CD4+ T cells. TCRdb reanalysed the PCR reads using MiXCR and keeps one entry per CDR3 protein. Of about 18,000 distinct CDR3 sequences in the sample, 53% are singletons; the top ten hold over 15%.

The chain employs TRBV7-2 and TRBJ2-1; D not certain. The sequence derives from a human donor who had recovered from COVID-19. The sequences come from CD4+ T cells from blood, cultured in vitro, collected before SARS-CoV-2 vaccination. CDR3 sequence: CASSLEMGSEQFF. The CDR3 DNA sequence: TGTGCCAGCAGCTTAGAGATGGGCAGTGAGCAGTTCTTC.